These 21 T cell receptor beta chains came from one sample sequenced in a study of blood T cell repertoires in COVID-19. The method was immunoSEQ multiplex PCR; TCRdb's version includes in-frame clones alone and lacks a portion of them. The repertoire holds 200,000 to 250,000 clones, with around 80% as singletons. Sequencing was done on a sample of PBMCs or T cells enriched from blood (not recorded which). The receptors were sampled from a man aged 35 to 55 who had recovered from COVID-19.

This chain uses TRBV30 with TRBJ1-6; 7 bases are shared with TRBD1. The CDR3 has 16 amino acids. The J segment lost 0 bases and the V segment lost 4 bases, leaving 6 bases of the junction unmatched. Germline-derived CDR1 and CDR2 are GTSNPN and SVGIG (reference sequence). The CDR3 DNA sequence: TGTGCCTGGATCGTACAGGGGAGCTCCTATAATTCACCCCTCCACTTT. It codes for CAWIVQGSSYNSPLHF.

The rearrangement joins TRBV7-9 to TRBJ1-6; D is ambiguous. From germline, CDR1 is SEHNR and CDR2 FQNEAQ (reference sequence). The CDR3 extends over 15 amino acids. Trimming cost V 5 bases and J 1 base, with 9 bases left between them. CDR3 DNA sequence: TGTGCCAGCAGCCGGACGGGATCCTATAATTCACCCCTCCACTTT. Amino acid sequence: CASSRTGSYNSPLHF.

The V gene is TRBV5-1, the J gene TRBJ1-5, with D unresolved. In germline, CDR1 is SGHRS, CDR2 YFSETQ. CDR3 size: 14 residues. Trimming took off 0 bases at V and 4 bases at J, with 8 bases between the two ends. The CDR3 reads CASSLGEQNQPQHF. CDR3 coding DNA: TGCGCCAGCAGCTTGGGGGAGCAAAATCAGCCCCAGCATTTT.

This clone was recorded a few times. V usage is TRBV7-2 and J usage is TRBJ1-1, with D hard to call. The V end lost 3 bases, the J end lost 1 base, and 9 bases lay between the germline ends. Germline assignment: CDR1 SGHTA and CDR2 FQGNSA. This CDR3 has 14 amino acids. The chain's CDR3 is CASSFTPRNTEAFF. The CDR3 region has the DNA TGTGCCAGCAGCTTTACTCCTCGGAACACTGAAGCTTTCTTT. The full variable domain, in which reference TRBV7-2 and TRBJ1-1 provide the parts outside the CDR3, is GAGVSQSPSNKVTEKGKDVELRCDPISGHTALYWYRQSLGQGLEFLIYFQGNSAPDKSGLPSDRFSAERTGGSVSTLTIQRTQQEDSAVYLCASSFTPRNTEAFFGQGTRLTVV.

The V call is TRBV28, the J call TRBJ1-2; D gene ambiguous. Trimming removed 11 bases at V and 7 bases at J, with 14 bases between. CDR3 size: 11 residues. Germline CDR1 and CDR2: MDHEN and SYDVKM. The DNA of the CDR3 is TGTGCCGCCTTAGCTTTGGGTGGCTACACCTTC. Protein: CAALALGGYTF.

This clone appeared a few times. The CDR3 sequence is CASSPPQGRTEAFF. The CDR3 nucleotides read TGTGCCAGCAGCCCCCCACAGGGAAGGACTGAAGCTTTCTTT. This chain uses TRBV3-1 (or the pseudogene TRBV3-2) with TRBJ1-1; D possibly corresponds to TRBD1 (6 bases). V lost 4 bases and J lost 5, with 14 bases in between. The CDR3 extends over 14 amino acids. Germline lookup yields CDR1 LGHDT and CDR2 YNNKEL (reference sequence).

The chain is built from TRBV27 and TRBJ2-1; the match to TRBD2 covers 7 bases. The V segment lost 6 bases and the J segment 0 bases; nucleotides outside the gene matches: 11. The germline V gene has CDR1 MNHEY and CDR2 SMNVEV (reference sequence). There are 17 residues in the CDR3. The chain's CDR3 is CASSHLPRDYSYNEQFF. The CDR3 DNA is TGTGCCAGCAGCCATCTCCCCCGGGACTACTCCTACAATGAGCAGTTCTTC.

This chain joins TRBV7-2 and TRBJ1-5, with D uncertain. The V end lost 2 bases, the J end lost 7 bases, and 9 bases lay between the germline ends. CDR1 and CDR2 (germline): SGHTA, FQGNSA. The CDR3 covers 13 residues. CDR3 protein: CASSLSRQQPQHF. As DNA, the CDR3 is TGTGCCAGCAGCTTAAGCCGTCAACAGCCCCAGCATTTT.

This clone came up many times. The V and J genes are TRBV3-1 (or the pseudogene TRBV3-2) and TRBJ1-6, with 12 bases aligning to TRBD1. Germline V lookup: CDR1 LGHDT, CDR2 YNNKEL (reference sequence). V gave up 7 bases and J gave up 14 bases; unmatched junction bases: 6. The CDR3 length is 13 residues. The CDR3: CASKGQGAQALHF. CDR3 in DNA: TGTGCCAGCAAGGGACAGGGGGCCCAGGCCCTCCACTTT.

V gene TRBV7-2 combines with J gene TRBJ2-7; D uncertain. V lost 2 bases, J lost 5 bases, and 13 bases lay in between. Germline CDR1 is SGHTA and CDR2 is FQGNSA. The CDR3 is made up of 14 amino acids. Here the CDR3 DNA reads TGTGCCAGCAGCTTATTGGCCGTTATTGACGAGCAGTACTTC. This codes for CASSLLAVIDEQYF.

The J gene is TRBJ2-3, the V gene TRBV7-2; 7 bases align to TRBD2. The length of the CDR3 is 17 residues. V shed 7 bases and J 3 bases; nucleotides not matched to a gene: 16. Germline V gives CDR1 SGHTA, CDR2 FQGNSA. CDR3: CASTSLVKREGTDTQYF. As DNA, the CDR3 is TGTGCCAGCACCAGCCTTGTTAAGCGGGAAGGAACAGATACGCAGTATTTT.

This sequence joins TRBV19 and TRBJ2-3, with 8 bases aligning to TRBD2. The CDR3 has 14 residues. Looked up from germline, CDR1 is LNHDA and CDR2 is SQIVND (reference sequence). The V segment lost 4 bases and the J segment 4 bases; nucleotides outside the gene matches: 4. CDR3 protein: CASSRLAGSDTQYF. DNA for the CDR3: TGTGCCAGTAGTAGGCTAGCGGGCTCAGATACGCAGTATTTT.

The chain has TRBV2 and TRBJ1-3; 10 bases agree with TRBD1. This CDR3 has 13 amino acids. Germline V lookup: CDR1 SNHLY, CDR2 FYNNEI. The V and J ends lost 4 bases and 9 bases, in that order; junction bases with no gene match: 3. CDR3 nucleotides: TGTGCCAGCAGTGGGGGACAGGGGAGCACCATATATTTT. Encoded protein: CASSGGQGSTIYF. The whole variable domain, remainder taken from reference TRBV2 and TRBJ1-3, is EPEVTQTPSHQVTQMGQEVILRCVPISNHLYFYWYRQILGQKVEFLVSFYNNEISEKSEIFDDQFSVERPDGSNFTLKIRSTKLEDSAMYFCASSGGQGSTIYFGEGSWLTVV.

The chain links TRBV28 to TRBJ1-2, with D unresolved. The V and J ends lost 2 bases and 8 bases respectively, with 18 bases between them. Germline V gene data show CDR1 as MDHEN and CDR2 as SYDVKM. CDR3 length equals 15 residues. The CDR3 DNA reads as TGTGCCAGCAGTTTAGCGGCGGTGCGGGATGGAGGCTACACCTTC. This translates into CASSLAAVRDGGYTF.

This clone turned up a few times. The chain uses TRBV5-6 and TRBJ1-1; D might be TRBD1 (5 bases). The CDR3 is 13 amino acids. In germline, CDR1 is SGHDT, CDR2 YYEEEE. The V end was cut by 1 base, the J end by 12 bases, with 16 bases between. The CDR3 nucleotides are TGTGCCAGCAGCTTGATGCCGGCAGGGCGAACTTTCTTT. Translating gives CASSLMPAGRTFF.

The chain links TRBV28 to TRBJ1-5; 7 bases agree with TRBD1. The ends lost 5 bases at V and 9 bases at J; junction bases unmatched: 13. Germline V CDR1 and CDR2: MDHEN, SYDVKM. This CDR3 spans 15 amino acids. This CDR3 reads CASSPVDRDGPPQHF. CDR3 DNA sequence: TGTGCCAGCAGTCCCGTAGACAGGGATGGGCCGCCCCAGCATTTT.

The rearrangement links TRBV11-2 to TRBJ2-3; D is possibly TRBD2 (5 bases). This CDR3 region has 14 residues. Per germline, CDR1 SGHAT and CDR2 FQNNGV. Trimming removed 2 bases at V and 6 bases at J, with 12 bases between. The CDR3 sequence: CASSLSPLADTQYF. In DNA form, the CDR3 reads TGTGCCAGCAGCTTATCCCCCTTAGCGGATACGCAGTATTTT.

This sequence joins TRBV24-1 and TRBJ2-2; D might be TRBD1 (5 bases). This CDR3 is 17 amino acids long. Germline CDR1 KGHDR, CDR2 SFDVKD. The V end was cut by 4 bases, the J end by 4 bases, with 18 bases between. Written as DNA, the CDR3 is TGTGCCACCAGTGACCGTAACAGGATACCGGGCACCGGGGAGCTGTTTTTT. Residues: CATSDRNRIPGTGELFF.

This chain joins TRBV28 and TRBJ1-1; D might be TRBD1 (5 bases). Germline CDR1 MDHEN, CDR2 SYDVKM. Deletions cut 8 bases from V and 4 bases from J, with 8 bases between. The CDR3 is made up of 11 amino acids. Here the CDR3 DNA reads TGTGCCAGCGGGAGGGGCACTGAAGCTTTCTTT. Amino acids: CASGRGTEAFF.

This clone was detected a few times. The chain couples TRBV5-1 to TRBJ1-1, with 7 bases aligning to TRBD1. Germline CDR1 and CDR2: SGHRS and YFSETQ. This CDR3 is built from 14 residues. Trimming took 6 bases from V and 1 from J; bases not matched to a gene: 6. The CDR3 loop is CASTMGQSNTEAFF. In DNA, the CDR3 is TGCGCCAGCACCATGGGACAGTCGAACACTGAAGCTTTCTTT.

This chain joins TRBV27 and TRBJ2-7, with D perhaps matching TRBD1 (6 bases). Germline V CDR1 and CDR2: MNHEY, SMNVEV (reference sequence). V shed 6 bases and J shed 3 bases, with 12 bases lying between them. The length of the CDR3 is 13 residues. Written as DNA, the CDR3 is TGTGCCAGCAGCCGACAGGAAAACTACGAGCAGTACTTC. Translating it yields CASSRQENYEQYF.